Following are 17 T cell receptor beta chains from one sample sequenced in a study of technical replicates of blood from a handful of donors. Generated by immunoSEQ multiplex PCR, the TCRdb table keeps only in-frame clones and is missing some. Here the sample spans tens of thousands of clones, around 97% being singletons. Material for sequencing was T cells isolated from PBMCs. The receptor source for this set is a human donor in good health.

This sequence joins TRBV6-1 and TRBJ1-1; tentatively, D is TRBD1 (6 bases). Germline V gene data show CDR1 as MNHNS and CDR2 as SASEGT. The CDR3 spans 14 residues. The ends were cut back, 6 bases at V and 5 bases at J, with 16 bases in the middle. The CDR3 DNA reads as TGTGCCAGCAGGGTAGGGGGAGTAGGGACTGAAGCTTTCTTT. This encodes CASRVGGVGTEAFF.

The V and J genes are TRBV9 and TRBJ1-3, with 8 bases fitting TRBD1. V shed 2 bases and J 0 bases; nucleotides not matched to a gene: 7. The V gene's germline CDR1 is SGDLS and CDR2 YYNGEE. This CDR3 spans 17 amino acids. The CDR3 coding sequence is TGTGCCAGCAGCGTGGAGGGACAGGCCAGCTCTGGAAACACCATATATTTT. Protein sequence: CASSVEGQASSGNTIYF.

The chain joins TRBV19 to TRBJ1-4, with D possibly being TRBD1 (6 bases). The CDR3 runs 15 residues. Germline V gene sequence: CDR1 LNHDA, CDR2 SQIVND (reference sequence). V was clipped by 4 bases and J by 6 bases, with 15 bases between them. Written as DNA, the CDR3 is TGTGCCAGTAGTACGGGGGGCCCAGTCGATGAAAAACTGTTTTTT. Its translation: CASSTGGPVDEKLFF.

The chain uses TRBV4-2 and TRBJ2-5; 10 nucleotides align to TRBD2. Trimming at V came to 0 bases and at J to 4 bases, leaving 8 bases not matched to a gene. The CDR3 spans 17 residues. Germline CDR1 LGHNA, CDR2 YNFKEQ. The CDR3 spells CASSQDGEREGLETQYF. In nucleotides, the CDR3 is TGTGCCAGCAGCCAAGATGGCGAGCGGGAGGGCCTAGAGACCCAGTACTTC.

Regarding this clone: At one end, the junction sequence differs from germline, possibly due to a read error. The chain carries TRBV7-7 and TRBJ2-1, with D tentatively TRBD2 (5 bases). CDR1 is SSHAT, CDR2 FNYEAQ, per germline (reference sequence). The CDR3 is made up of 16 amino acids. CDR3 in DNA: TGTGCTAGCAGTAAAGCGGTGGGGAGCTCCTACAATGAGCAGTTCTTC. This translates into CASSKAVGSSYNEQFF.

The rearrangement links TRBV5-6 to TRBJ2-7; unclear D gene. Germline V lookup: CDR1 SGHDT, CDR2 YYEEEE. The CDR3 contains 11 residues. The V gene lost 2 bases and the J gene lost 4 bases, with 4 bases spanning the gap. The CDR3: CASSFQYEQYF. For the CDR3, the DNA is TGTGCCAGCAGCTTCCAATACGAGCAGTACTTC. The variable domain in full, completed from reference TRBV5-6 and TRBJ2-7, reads DAGVTQSPTHLIKTRGQQVTLRCSPKSGHDTVSWYQQALGQGPQFIFQYYEEEERQRGNFPDRFSGHQFPNYSSELNVNALLLGDSALYLCASSFQYEQYFGPGTRLTVT.

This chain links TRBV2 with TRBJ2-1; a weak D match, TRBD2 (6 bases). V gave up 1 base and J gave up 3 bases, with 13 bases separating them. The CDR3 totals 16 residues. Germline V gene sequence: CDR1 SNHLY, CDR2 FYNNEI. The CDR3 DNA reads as TGTGCCAGCAGTGAAGATGGGGGGAAGGGCTACAATGAGCAGTTCTTC. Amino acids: CASSEDGGKGYNEQFF.

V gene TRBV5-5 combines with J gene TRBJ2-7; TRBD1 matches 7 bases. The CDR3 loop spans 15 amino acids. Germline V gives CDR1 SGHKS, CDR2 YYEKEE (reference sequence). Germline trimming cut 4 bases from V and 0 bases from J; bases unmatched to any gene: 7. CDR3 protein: CASSVTGDSSYEQYF. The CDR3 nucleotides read TGTGCCAGCAGCGTTACAGGGGACAGCTCCTACGAGCAGTACTTC.

CDR3 in amino acids: CAWNEGHRGTDTQYF. As DNA, the CDR3 is TGTGCCTGGAACGAGGGACACCGAGGCACAGATACGCAGTATTTT. The rearrangement uses TRBV30 and TRBJ2-3; TRBD1 might be the D (6 bases). V lost 4 bases and J 1 base, leaving 15 bases between the germline ends. This CDR3 is built from 15 residues. Germline V gene sequence: CDR1 GTSNPN, CDR2 SVGIG (reference sequence).

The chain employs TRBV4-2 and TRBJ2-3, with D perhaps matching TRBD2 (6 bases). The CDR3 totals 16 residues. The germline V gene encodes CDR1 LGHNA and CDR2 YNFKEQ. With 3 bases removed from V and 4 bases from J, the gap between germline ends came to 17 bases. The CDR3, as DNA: TGTGCCAGCAGCCAGGGGACTGGCCAAGGGGCAGATACGCAGTATTTT. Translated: CASSQGTGQGADTQYF.

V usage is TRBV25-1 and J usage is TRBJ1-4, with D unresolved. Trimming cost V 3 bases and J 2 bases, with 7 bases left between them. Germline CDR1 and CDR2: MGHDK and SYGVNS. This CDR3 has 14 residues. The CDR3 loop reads CASSDPGTNEKLFF. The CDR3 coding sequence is TGTGCCAGCAGTGATCCCGGGACTAATGAAAAACTGTTTTTT.

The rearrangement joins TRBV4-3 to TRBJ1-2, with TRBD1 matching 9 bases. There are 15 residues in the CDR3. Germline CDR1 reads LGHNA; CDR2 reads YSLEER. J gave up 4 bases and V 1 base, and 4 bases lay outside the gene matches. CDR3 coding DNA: TGCGCCAGCAGCCAAGGGACAGGGGACCCCTATGGCTACACCTTC. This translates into CASSQGTGDPYGYTF.

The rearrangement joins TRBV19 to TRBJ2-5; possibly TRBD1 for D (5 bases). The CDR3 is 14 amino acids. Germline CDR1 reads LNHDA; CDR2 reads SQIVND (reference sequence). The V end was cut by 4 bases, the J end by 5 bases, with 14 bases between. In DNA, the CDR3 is TGTGCCAGTAGTAAGGGGTTCGGGCTGGAGACCCAGTACTTC. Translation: CASSKGFGLETQYF.

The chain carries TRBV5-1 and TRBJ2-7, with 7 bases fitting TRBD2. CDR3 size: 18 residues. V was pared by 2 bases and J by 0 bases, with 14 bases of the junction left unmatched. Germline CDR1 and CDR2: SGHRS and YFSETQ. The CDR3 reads CASSFTILGLKNSYEQYF. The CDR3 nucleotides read TGCGCCAGCAGCTTTACGATTCTGGGACTAAAAAACTCCTACGAGCAGTACTTC.

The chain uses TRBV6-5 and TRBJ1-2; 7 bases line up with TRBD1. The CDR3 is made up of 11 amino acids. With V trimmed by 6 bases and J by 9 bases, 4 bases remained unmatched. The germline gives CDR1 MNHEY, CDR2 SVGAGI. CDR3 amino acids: CASSPGGSYTF. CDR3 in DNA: TGTGCCAGCAGCCCAGGGGGTAGCTACACCTTC.

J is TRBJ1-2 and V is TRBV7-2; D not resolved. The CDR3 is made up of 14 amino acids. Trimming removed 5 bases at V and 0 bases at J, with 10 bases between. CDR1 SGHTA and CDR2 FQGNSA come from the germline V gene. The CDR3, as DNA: TGTGCCAGCAGCCTTGCGGGAGCTAACTATGGCTACACCTTC. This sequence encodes CASSLAGANYGYTF.

The CDR3 region has the DNA TGTGCCAGCAGTTTTCGGACAGCCAGCCAAGAGACCCAGTACTTC. Protein product: CASSFRTASQETQYF. V and J are TRBV6-1 and TRBJ2-5, with D possibly TRBD1 on 6 matching bases. Germline CDR1 and CDR2: MNHNS and SASEGT. The V and J ends lost 5 bases and 1 base respectively, with 14 bases between them. This CDR3 spans 15 amino acids.